What follows are 19 T cell receptor beta chains derived from one specimen sequenced in a study of breast tumors, draining lymph nodes, adjacent tissues. Samples came from axillary lymph nodes draining the breast cancer. One entry per CDR3 protein results from TCRdb running MiXCR on the multiplex PCR reads. Here the sample spans fewer than 200,000 distinct CDR3 sequences, around a third being singletons. The sequencing input was axillary lymph node tissue. The receptors derive from a female donor with breast cancer. Some clones in this sample may be carry-over from other donors' samples.

This clonotype has at least ten counts. The V and J genes are TRBV4-1 and TRBJ1-4; D is unclear. The CDR3 runs 11 residues. Germline CDR1 reads MGHRA; CDR2 reads YSYEKL. V was pared by 4 bases and J by 8 bases, with 5 bases between. The CDR3 loop is CASSLEEKLFF. For the CDR3, the DNA is TGCGCCAGCAGCCTAGAGGAAAAACTGTTTTTT.

This clonotype was seen a handful of times. The chain joins TRBV15 to TRBJ2-7; 7 bases line up with TRBD1. Looked up from germline, CDR1 is LNHNV and CDR2 is YYDKDF (reference sequence). The junction had 14 bases not matched to a gene; V was cut back by 3 bases and J by 3 bases. This CDR3 region has 17 residues. CDR3: CATSSSLDGTENYEQYF. The CDR3 region has the DNA TGTGCCACCAGCAGCTCCCTGGACGGGACAGAAAACTACGAGCAGTACTTC. The full variable domain, in which reference TRBV15 and TRBJ2-7 provide the parts outside the CDR3, is DAMVIQNPRYQVTQFGKPVTLSCSQTLNHNVMYWYQQKSSQAPKLLFHYYDKDFNNEADTPDNFQSRRPNTSFCFLDIRSPGLGDTAMYLCATSSSLDGTENYEQYFGPGTRLTVT.

This clonotype was seen many times. V and J are TRBV7-9 and TRBJ1-5; unclear D gene. The CDR3 has 12 residues. Trimming cost V 1 base and J 4 bases, with 2 bases left between them. Germline lookup yields CDR1 SEHNR and CDR2 FQNEAQ (reference sequence). The CDR3 loop reads CASSLGNQPQHF. CDR3 bases: TGTGCCAGCAGCTTAGGGAATCAGCCCCAGCATTTT.

In this sample, this clonotype turned up many times. V usage is TRBV4-2 and J usage is TRBJ2-1; D not certain. CDR1 and CDR2 (germline): LGHNA, YNFKEQ. V was trimmed by 4 bases and J by 0 bases, leaving 10 bases between them. The CDR3 consists of 15 residues. DNA for the CDR3: TGTGCCAGCAGCCCGACAATGAGCTCCTACAATGAGCAGTTCTTC. Residues: CASSPTMSSYNEQFF.

In its sample, this clonotype was seen once. The junction differs from germline at one of its ends, possibly a read error. This chain links TRBV29-1 with TRBJ2-7, with D perhaps TRBD2 (6 bases). Germline V lookup: CDR1 SQVTM, CDR2 ANQGSEA. There are 12 residues in the CDR3. Written as DNA, the CDR3 is TGCAGCGTGCAGGACTACGCCTACGAACAGTACTTC. Its translation: CSVQDYAYEQYF.

Many counts were recorded for this clonotype. The rearrangement links TRBV19 to TRBJ1-6, with D possibly matching TRBD1 (5 bases). This CDR3 spans 14 amino acids. Germline V gene sequence: CDR1 LNHDA, CDR2 SQIVND (reference sequence). The germline V and J ends were trimmed by 9 bases and 10 bases, with 19 bases remaining between them. CDR3: CASTFQGRESPLHF. DNA of the CDR3: TGTGCCAGCACCTTTCAGGGTAGAGAATCACCCCTCCACTTT.

The chain combines TRBV20-1 with TRBJ1-4; D possibly corresponds to TRBD1 (5 bases). The CDR3 spans 13 residues. Trimming removed 3 bases from V and 16 bases from J, with 21 bases in between. Per the germline V gene, CDR1 is DFQATT and CDR2 is SNEGSKA (reference sequence). The CDR3 loop reads CSARRQHTGEPFF. DNA for the CDR3: TGCAGTGCTAGGAGACAGCACACCGGGGAGCCGTTTTTT.

This clonotype was picked up a small number of times. The chain employs TRBV6-5 and TRBJ1-2, with TRBD1 as a possible D gene (6 bases). V dropped 3 bases and J dropped 4 bases, with 12 bases sitting between them. Germline V gene lookup returns CDR1 MNHEY and CDR2 SVGAGI. The CDR3 contains 14 residues. The CDR3 protein is CASSYDRIGYGYTF. CDR3 coding DNA: TGTGCCAGCAGTTATGACAGGATTGGCTATGGCTACACCTTC.

This clonotype was seen many times. V usage is TRBV28 and J usage is TRBJ2-7, with D unclear. Trimming removed 3 bases from V and 3 bases from J, with 6 bases in between. Germline-derived CDR1 and CDR2 are MDHEN and SYDVKM. The CDR3 spans 12 residues. As DNA, the CDR3 is TGTGCCAGCAGTTTCTATATCTACGAGCAGTACTTC. This sequence encodes CASSFYIYEQYF.

The table lists this clonotype with many counts. V is TRBV5-8 and J is TRBJ2-7, with D possibly TRBD1 on 5 matching bases. This CDR3 comprises 12 residues. The germline gives CDR1 SGHTS, CDR2 YDEGEE. Trimming left V 1 base short and J 7 bases short, with 9 bases between. DNA for the CDR3: TGTGCCAGCAGCTTGTTGTCAGGGGAGCAGTACTTC. Its translation: CASSLLSGEQYF.

There are many counts of this clonotype. The V and J genes are TRBV12-5 and TRBJ2-1, with D hard to call. With 0 bases removed from V and 9 bases from J, the gap between germline ends came to 9 bases. The CDR3 length is 13 residues. The germline V gene has CDR1 LGHNT and CDR2 FRNRAP. CDR3 sequence: CASGLVLAAEQFF. CDR3 DNA sequence: TGTGCTAGTGGTTTGGTACTCGCAGCTGAGCAGTTCTTC.

This clonotype was found many times. The chain is built from TRBV6-6 and TRBJ2-3; tentatively, D is TRBD2 (6 bases). The germline V and J ends were trimmed by 2 bases and 2 bases, with 14 bases remaining between them. CDR1 is MNHNY and CDR2 is SVGAGI in the germline V gene (reference sequence). The length of the CDR3 is 16 residues. The CDR3 coding sequence is TGTGCCAGCAGTTACACGGGAGTTATTCCCACAGATACGCAGTATTTT. Protein sequence: CASSYTGVIPTDTQYF.

Concerning this clonotype itself: A read error is likely, as this CDR3 ends without the conserved phenylalanine or tryptophan. Because the CDR3's place on the DNA is in doubt, the DNA is left out and the CDR3 is given as listed by TCRdb. This sequence joins TRBV5-8 and TRBJ2-2; no check of the table's D call, TRBD1, against the DNA was made. The CDR3 sequence runs 9 residues, both termini included. Per the germline V gene, CDR1 is SGHTS and CDR2 is YDEGEE. The CDR3 region is CASSLGGRA.

The rearrangement uses TRBV20-1 and TRBJ1-4; D may be TRBD1 (6 bases). The CDR3 extends over 12 amino acids. The germline gives CDR1 DFQATT, CDR2 SNEGSKA (reference sequence). V lost 6 bases to trimming and J lost 3 bases, with 8 bases between them. CDR3 protein: CSARGANEKLFF. CDR3 sequence (DNA): TGCAGTGCAAGGGGGGCTAATGAAAAACTGTTTTTT.

This clonotype was recorded many times. The chain joins TRBV7-8 to TRBJ2-3; TRBD2 matches 9 bases. CDR1 SGHVS and CDR2 FQNEAQ come from the germline V gene. The CDR3 length is 14 residues. After removal of 8 bases from V and 4 bases from J, the junction contained 7 bases not matched to a gene. In DNA form, the CDR3 reads TGTGCCAGCGGCCAGCGGGGGGCGGCAGATACGCAGTATTTT. Translation: CASGQRGAADTQYF.

This clonotype came up a few times. The chain uses TRBV18 and TRBJ1-5; no clear D. The V gene lost 1 base and the J gene lost 2 bases, with 9 bases spanning the gap. Germline V lookup: CDR1 KGHSH, CDR2 LQKENI. There are 15 residues in the CDR3. CDR3 coding DNA: TGTGCCAGCTCACCACAGGGCACCGGCAATCAGCCCCAGCATTTT. Its translation is CASSPQGTGNQPQHF.

This clonotype has ten or more counts. The chain combines TRBV12-5 with TRBJ1-5; the match to TRBD1 covers 10 bases. V lost 1 base to trimming and J lost 4 bases; unmatched junction nucleotides: 1. The CDR3 consists of 15 residues. The V gene's germline CDR1 is LGHNT and CDR2 FRNRAP. The CDR3 region is CASGLGQGANQPQHF. The CDR3 bases are TGTGCTAGTGGTTTGGGACAGGGGGCAAATCAGCCCCAGCATTTT.

This clonotype appeared a few times. The chain recombines TRBV12-5 with TRBJ2-4, with 9 bases identical to TRBD1. With V trimmed by 6 bases and J by 0 bases, 9 bases remained unmatched. Germline V gene lookup returns CDR1 LGHNT and CDR2 FRNRAP. The CDR3 is 17 amino acids. The CDR3 region is CASGQGQGSIAKNIQYF. CDR3 nucleotides: TGTGCTAGTGGGCAGGGACAGGGTTCAATAGCCAAAAACATTCAGTACTTC.

At least ten counts were recorded for this clonotype. The chain joins TRBV6-1 to TRBJ2-1, with D unresolved. This CDR3 is 11 amino acids long. Between the trimmed V and J ends, which lost 7 bases and 10 bases, there was a span of 11 bases. Germline CDR1 reads MNHNS; CDR2 reads SASEGT. CDR3 protein: CASTQSHEQFF. CDR3 in DNA: TGTGCCAGCACTCAATCGCACGAGCAGTTCTTC.